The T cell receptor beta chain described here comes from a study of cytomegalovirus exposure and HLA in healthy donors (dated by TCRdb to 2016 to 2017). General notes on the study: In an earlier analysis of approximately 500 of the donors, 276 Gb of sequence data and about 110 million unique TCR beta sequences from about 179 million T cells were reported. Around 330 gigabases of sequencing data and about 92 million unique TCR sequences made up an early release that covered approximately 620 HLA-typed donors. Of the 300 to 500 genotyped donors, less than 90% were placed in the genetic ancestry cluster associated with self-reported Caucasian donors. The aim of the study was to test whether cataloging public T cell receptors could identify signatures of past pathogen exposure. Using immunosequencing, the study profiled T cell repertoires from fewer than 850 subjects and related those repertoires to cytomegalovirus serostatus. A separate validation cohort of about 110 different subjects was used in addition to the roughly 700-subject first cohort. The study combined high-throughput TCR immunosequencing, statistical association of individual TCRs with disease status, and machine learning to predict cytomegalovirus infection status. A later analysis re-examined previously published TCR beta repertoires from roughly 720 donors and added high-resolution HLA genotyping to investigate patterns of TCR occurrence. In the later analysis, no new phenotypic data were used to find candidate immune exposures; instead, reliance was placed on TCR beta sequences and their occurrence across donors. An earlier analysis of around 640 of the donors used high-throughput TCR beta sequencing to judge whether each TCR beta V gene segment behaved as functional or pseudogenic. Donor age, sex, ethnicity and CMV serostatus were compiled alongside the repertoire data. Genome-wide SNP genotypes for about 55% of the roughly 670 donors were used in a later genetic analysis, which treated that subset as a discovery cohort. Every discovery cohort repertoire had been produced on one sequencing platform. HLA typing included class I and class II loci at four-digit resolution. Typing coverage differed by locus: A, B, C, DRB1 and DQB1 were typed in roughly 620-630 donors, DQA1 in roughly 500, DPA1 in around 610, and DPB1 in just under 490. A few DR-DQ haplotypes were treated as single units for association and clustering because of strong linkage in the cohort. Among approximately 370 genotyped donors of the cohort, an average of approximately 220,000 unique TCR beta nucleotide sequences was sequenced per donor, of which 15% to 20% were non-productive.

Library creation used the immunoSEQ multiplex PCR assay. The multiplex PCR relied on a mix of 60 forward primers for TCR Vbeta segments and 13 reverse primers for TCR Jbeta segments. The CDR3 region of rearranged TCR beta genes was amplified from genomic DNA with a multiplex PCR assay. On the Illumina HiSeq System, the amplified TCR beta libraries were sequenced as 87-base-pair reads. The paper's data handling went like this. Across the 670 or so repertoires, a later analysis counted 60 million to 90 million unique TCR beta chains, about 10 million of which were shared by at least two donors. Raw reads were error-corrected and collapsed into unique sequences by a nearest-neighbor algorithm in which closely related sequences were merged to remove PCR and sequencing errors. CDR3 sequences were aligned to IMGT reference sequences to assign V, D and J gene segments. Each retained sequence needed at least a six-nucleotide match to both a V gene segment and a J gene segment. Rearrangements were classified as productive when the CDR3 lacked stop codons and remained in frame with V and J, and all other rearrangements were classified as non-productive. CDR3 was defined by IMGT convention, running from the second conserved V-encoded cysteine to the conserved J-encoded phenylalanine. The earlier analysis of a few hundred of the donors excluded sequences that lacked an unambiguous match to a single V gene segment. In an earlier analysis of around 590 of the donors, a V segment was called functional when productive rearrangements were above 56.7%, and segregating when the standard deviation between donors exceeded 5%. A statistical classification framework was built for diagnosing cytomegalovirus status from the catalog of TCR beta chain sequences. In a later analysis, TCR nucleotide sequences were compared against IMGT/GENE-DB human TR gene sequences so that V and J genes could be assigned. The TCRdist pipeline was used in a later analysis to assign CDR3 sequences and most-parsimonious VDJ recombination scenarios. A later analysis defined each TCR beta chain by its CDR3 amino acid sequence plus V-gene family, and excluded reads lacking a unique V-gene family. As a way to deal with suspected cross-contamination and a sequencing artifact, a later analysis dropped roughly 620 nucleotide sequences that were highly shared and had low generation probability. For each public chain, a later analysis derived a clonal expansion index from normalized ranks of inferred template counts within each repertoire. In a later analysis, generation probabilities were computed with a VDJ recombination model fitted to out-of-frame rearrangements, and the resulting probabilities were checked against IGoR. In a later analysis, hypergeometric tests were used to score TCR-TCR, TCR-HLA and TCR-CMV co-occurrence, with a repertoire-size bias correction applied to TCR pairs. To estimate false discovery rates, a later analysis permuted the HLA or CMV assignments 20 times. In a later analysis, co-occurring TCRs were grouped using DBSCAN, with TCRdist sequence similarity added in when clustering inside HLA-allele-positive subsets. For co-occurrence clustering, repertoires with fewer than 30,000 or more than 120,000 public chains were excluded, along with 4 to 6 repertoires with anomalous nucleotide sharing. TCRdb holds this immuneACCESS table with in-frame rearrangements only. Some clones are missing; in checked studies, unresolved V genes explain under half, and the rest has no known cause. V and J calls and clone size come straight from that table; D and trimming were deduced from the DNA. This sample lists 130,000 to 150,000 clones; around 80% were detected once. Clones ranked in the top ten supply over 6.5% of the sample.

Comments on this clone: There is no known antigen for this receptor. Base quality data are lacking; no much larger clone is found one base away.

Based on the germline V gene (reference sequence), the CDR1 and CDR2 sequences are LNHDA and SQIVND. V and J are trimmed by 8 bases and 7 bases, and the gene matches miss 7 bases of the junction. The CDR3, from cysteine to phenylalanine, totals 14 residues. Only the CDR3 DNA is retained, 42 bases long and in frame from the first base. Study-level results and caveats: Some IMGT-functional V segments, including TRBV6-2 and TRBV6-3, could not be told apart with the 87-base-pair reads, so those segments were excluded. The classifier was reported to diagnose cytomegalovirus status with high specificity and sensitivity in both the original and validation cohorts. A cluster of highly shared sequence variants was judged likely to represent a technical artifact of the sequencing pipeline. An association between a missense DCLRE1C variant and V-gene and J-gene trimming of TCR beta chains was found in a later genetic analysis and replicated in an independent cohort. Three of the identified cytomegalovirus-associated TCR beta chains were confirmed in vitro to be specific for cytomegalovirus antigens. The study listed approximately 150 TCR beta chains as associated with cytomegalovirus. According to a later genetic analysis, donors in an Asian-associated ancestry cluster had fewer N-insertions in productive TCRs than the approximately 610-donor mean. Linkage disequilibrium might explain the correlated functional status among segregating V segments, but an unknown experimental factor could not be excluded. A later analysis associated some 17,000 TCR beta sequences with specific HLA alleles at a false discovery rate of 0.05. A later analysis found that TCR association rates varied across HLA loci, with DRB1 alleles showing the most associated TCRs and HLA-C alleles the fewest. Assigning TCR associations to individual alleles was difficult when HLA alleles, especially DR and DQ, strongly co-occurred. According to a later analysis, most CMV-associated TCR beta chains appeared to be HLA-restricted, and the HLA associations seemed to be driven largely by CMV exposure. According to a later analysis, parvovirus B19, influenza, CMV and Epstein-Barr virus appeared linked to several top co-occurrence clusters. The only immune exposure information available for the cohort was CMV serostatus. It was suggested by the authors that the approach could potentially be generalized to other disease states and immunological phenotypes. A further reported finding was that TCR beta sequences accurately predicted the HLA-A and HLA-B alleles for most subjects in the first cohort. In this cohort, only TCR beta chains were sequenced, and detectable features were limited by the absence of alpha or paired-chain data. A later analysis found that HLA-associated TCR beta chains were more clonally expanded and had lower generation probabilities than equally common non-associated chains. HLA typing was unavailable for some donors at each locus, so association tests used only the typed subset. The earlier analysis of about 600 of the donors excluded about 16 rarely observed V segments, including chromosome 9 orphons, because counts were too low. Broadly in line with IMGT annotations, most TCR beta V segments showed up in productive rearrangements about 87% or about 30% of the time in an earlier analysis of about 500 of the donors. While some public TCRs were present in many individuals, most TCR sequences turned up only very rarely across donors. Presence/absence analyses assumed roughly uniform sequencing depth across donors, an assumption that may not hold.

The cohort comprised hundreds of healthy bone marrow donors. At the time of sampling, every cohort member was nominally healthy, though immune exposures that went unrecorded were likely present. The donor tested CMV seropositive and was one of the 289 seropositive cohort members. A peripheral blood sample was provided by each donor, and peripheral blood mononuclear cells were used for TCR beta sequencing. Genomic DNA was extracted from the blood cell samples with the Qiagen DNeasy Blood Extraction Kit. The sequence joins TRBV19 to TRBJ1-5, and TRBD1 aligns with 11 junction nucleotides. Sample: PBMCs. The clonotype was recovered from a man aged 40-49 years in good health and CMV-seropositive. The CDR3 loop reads CASGGTGGGQPQHF. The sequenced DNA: TGTGCCAGTGGCGGGACAGGGGGAGGGCAGCCCCAGCATTTT.